This record covers a single T cell receptor (beta chain). Its antigen remains unknown. The CDR3 runs to 16 residues. Per the germline V gene, CDR1 is MNHNY and CDR2 is SVGAGI (reference sequence). V was pared by 8 bases and J by 3 bases, with 10 bases of the junction left unmatched. The method was immunoSEQ multiplex PCR; TCRdb's version includes in-frame clones alone and lacks a portion of them. The table records 150,000 or so clones, around nine tenths of them present only once. The sample comes from a study of lymphopenia after photon versus proton radiotherapy. Study-wide results and caveats: In patients who died, overall survival fell as post-nadir TCR diversity dropped more. Post-nadir diversity loss with photons came from oligoclonal expansion, particularly CD8+ Temra cells. Photon-treated patients lost naive T cells and TCR diversity; proton-treated stayed stable. Authors raise, but do not show, better survival with proton therapy.

This TCR was sampled from a man aged 45 to 65 with gastric cancer. V is TRBV6-6 and J is TRBJ2-2; 9 positions match TRBD2. Sequences were derived from peripheral blood, sampled from a patient treated with photon-based radiotherapy. The CDR3 region is CASSPRRGRDTGELFF. In DNA form, the CDR3 reads TGTGCCAGCTCCCCTAGGCGCGGGAGGGACACCGGGGAGCTGTTTTTT.